This TCR beta chain was recovered during a study of T cell responses to AZD1222 COVID-19 vaccine. Study-wide results and caveats: CD4 TCRs associated with vaccination spanned spike, dominating at 160-218 and 743-854.

Sequencing used immunoSEQ multiplex PCR; TCRdb keeps in-frame clones, though not all of them. The sample contains around 100,000 clones, 91% of which appear only once. This clone was seen once. Its matching antigen is unknown. The sequences come from peripheral blood, collected on day 0 of AZD1222 vaccination. The receptor was derived from an adult in good health.

The DNA for the CDR3 is TGTGCCATCAGTGACCATCGGGACGGAGATAATTCACCCCTCCACTTT. Amino acids: CAISDHRDGDNSPLHF. J is TRBJ1-6 and V is TRBV10-3; tentative D call: TRBD1 (5 bases). Germline CDR1 reads ENHRY; CDR2 reads SYGVKD. The CDR3 extends over 16 amino acids. Trimming removed 3 bases at V and 5 bases at J, with 14 bases between.